This section outlines one T cell receptor (beta chain) sequence together with its context. Measured with immunoSEQ multiplex PCR; TCRdb has only the in-frame clones, and not every one. The table records approximately 46,000 clones, approximately 89% of them present only once. These data originate in a study of control samples from healthy donors and cancer patients. Germline V gene sequence: CDR1 SGHNT, CDR2 YENEEA. J was trimmed by 4 bases and V by 0 bases; bases with no gene match: 4. CDR3 length: 17 residues. This TCR was recovered from a woman aged 55-70 years with lung cancer. V gene TRBV11-3 combines with J gene TRBJ2-5, with 14 bases aligning to TRBD2. The sample taken for sequencing was PBMCs. The CDR3 coding sequence is TGTGCCAGCAGCTTAGAGACCGGGACTAGCGGGAGAGAGACCCAGTACTTC. It yields the protein CASSLETGTSGRETQYF.